This record covers a single TCR beta chain. This clonotype was counted between two and nine times. Its recognized antigen is unknown. No base quality information exists; no much larger clone differs at one position. Receptor amplification or capture employed 5' RACE. These reads were obtained on an Illumina MiSeq. TCRdb's own reprocessing of the public reads used fastp at Q25 and MiXCR and kept productive beta chains. Each entry merges the rows of one CDR3 protein and shows their most common DNA and genes. The sample has tens of thousands of distinct CDR3 sequences on record, about 15% of them singletons. About 16% of the sample is held by the ten biggest clonotypes. The data stem from a study of T cells of healthy individuals (dated by TCRdb to the late 2010s). The CDR3 numbers 14 residues from cysteine through phenylalanine. CDR3 DNA only is kept here, 42 bases in frame from base 1. Trimming at the junction amounts to 7 bases on V and 0 bases on J, and the germline ends lie 15 bases apart. The germline V gene (reference sequence) gives CDR1 as DFQATT and CDR2 as SNEGSKA.

The chain is assembled from TRBV20-1 and TRBJ2-5; the D match is possibly TRBD1 or TRBD2, with 5 bases aligned in each. This sequence was found in a human donor in good health. In nucleotides, the sequence is TGCAGTGTCTCCTCCCGGGACCACCAAGAGACCCAGTACTTC. It translates to CSVSSRDHQETQYF.